This T cell receptor (beta chain) was retrieved from a study of PD-1 blockade in mismatch repair-deficient tumors (dated 2017 in TCRdb). Background for the entire study: Between September 2013 and 2016, the trial enrolled over 80 consecutive patients with about twelve mismatch repair-deficient cancer types, every one of whom had been previously treated and was progressing. Tumor-associated T cell clones in the peripheral blood of patients responding to PD-1 blockade were tracked using deep sequencing of TCR CDR3 regions.

Broader findings and caveats from the paper: Clones residing in the tumor, which were often undetectable in blood before treatment, expanded quickly after pembrolizumab and then contracted, generally before radiologic responses.

Concerning this clone itself: The specificity of this receptor is unknown. Base qualities are not at hand, and no much larger clone is one base apart.

What the time point label conveys for this sample: peripheral blood before pembrolizumab. Mismatch repair deficiency in every enrolled patient was established by polymerase chain reaction or immunohistochemistry. TCR sequencing was carried out for three patients who responded to pembrolizumab therapy. In the phase II trial, pembrolizumab PD-1 blockade was tested prospectively in advanced mismatch repair-deficient cancers, no matter which tissue of origin the cancers came from. Peripheral blood T cell samples were collected serially, before PD-1 blockade began and at several time points afterward. Blood sampling times were reported as weeks after the first pembrolizumab dose. The library was built by means of the immunoSEQ multiplex PCR assay. The source is immuneACCESS, and TCRdb retained only in-frame sequences with V and J called. Part of the clones is not carried over; for the studies checked, unresolved V genes explain less than half of this, and the remainder is unexplained. This sample has some 25,000 clones in its table, and roughly 84% of those were observed once. About 3% of the sample goes to the ten largest clones.

Sequencing was performed on PBMCs, taken before pembrolizumab treatment. The TCR comes from an adult with mismatch repair-deficient cancer.

Here is the DNA: TGTGCCAGCCGGGGGACAGCCTTGAACACTGAAGCTTTCTTT. Its protein is CASRGTALNTEAFF. The chain was built from TRBV6-5 and TRBJ1-1, and 7 junction bases match TRBD1. For CDR1 and CDR2, the germline V gene lists MNHEY and SVGAGI. Reading from cysteine to phenylalanine, the CDR3 counts 14 amino acids. The kept DNA is CDR3 alone, 42 bases in frame from the first base. Trimming accounts for 8 bases at V and 0 bases at J, while the number of junction bases matched to no gene is 6.